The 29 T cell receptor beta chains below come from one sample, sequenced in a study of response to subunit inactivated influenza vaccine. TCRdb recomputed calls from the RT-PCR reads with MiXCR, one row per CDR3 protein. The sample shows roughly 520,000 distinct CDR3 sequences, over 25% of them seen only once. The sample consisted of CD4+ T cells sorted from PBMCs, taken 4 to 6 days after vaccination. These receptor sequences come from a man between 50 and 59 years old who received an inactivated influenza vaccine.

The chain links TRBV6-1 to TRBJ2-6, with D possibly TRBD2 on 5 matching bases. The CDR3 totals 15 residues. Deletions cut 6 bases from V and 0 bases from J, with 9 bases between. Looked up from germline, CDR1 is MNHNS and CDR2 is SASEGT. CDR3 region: CASRRAFSGANVLTF. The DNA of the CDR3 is TGTGCCAGCAGGCGGGCCTTCTCTGGGGCCAACGTCCTGACTTTC.

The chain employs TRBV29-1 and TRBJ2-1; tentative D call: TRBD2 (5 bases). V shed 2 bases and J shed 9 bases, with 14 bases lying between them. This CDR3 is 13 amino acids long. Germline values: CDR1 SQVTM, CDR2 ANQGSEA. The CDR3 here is CSVERVSEGEQFF. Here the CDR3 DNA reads TGCAGCGTTGAAAGGGTTAGCGAGGGTGAGCAGTTCTTC.

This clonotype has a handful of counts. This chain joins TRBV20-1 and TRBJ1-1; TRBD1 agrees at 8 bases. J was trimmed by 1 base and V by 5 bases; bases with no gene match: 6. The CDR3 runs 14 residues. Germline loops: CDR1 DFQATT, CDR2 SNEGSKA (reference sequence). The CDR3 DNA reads TGCAGTGCTGGATCCGGGACAGGGAACACTGAAGCTTTCTTT. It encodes CSAGSGTGNTEAFF.

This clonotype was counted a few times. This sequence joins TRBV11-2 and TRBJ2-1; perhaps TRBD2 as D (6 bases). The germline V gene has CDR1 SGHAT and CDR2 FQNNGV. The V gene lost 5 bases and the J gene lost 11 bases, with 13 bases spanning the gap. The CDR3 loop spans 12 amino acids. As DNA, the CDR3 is TGTGCCAGCAGCCAAAATGGGGGGAAGCAGTTCTTC. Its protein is CASSQNGGKQFF.

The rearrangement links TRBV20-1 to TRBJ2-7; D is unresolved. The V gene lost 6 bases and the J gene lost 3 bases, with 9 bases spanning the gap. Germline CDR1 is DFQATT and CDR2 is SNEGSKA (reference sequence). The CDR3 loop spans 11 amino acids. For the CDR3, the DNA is TGCAGTGCAGAGAAGGTCTACGAGCAGTACTTC. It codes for CSAEKVYEQYF.

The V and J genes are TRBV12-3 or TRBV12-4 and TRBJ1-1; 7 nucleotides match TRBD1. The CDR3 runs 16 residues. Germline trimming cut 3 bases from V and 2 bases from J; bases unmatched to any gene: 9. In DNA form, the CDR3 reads TGTGCCAGCAGTTTTGGGGACAGCGGATTCAACACTGAAGCTTTCTTT. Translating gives CASSFGDSGFNTEAFF.

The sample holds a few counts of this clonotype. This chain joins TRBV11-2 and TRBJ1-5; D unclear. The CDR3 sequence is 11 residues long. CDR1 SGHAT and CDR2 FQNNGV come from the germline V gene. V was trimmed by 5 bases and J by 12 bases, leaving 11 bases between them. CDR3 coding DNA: TGTGCCAGCAGCCGAGGCGGAGTCCAGCATTTT. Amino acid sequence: CASSRGGVQHF.

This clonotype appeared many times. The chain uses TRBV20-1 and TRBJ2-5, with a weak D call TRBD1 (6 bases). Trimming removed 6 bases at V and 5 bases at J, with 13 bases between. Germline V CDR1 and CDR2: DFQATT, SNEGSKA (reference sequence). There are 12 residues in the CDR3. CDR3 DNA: TGCAGTGCACAGGGTGATTGGGAGACCCAGTACTTC. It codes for CSAQGDWETQYF.

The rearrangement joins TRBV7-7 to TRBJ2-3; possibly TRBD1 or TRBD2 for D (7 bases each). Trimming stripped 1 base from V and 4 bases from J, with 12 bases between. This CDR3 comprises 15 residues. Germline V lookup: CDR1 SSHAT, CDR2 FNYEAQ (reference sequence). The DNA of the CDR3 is TGTGCCAGCAGCTTAGGCCCAGGGGGGGCAGATACGCAGTATTTT. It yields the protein CASSLGPGGADTQYF.

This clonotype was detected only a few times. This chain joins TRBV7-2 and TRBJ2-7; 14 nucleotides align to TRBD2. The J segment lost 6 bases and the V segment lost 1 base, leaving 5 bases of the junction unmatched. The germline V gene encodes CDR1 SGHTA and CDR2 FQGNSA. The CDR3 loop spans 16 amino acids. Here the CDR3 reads CASSLVGTSGSTEQYF. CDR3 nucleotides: TGTGCCAGCAGCTTAGTTGGGACTAGCGGGAGTACCGAGCAGTACTTC.

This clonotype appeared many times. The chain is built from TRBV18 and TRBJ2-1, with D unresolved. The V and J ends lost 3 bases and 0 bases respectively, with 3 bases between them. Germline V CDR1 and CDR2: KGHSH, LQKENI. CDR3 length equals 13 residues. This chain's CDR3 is CASSPYSYNEQFF. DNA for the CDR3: TGTGCCAGCTCACCCTACTCCTACAATGAGCAGTTCTTC. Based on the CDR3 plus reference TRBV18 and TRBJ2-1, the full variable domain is NAGVMQNPRHLVRRRGQEARLRCSPMKGHSHVYWYRQLPEEGLKFMVYLQKENIIDESGMPKERFSAEFPKEGPSILRIQQVVRGDSAAYFCASSPYSYNEQFFGPGTRLTVL.

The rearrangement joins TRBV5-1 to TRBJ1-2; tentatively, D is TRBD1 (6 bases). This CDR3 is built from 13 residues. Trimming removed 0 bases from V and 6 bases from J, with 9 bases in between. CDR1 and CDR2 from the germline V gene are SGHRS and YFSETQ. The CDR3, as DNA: TGCGCCAGCAGCTTGGAGGACAGTGATGGCTACACCTTC. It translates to CASSLEDSDGYTF.

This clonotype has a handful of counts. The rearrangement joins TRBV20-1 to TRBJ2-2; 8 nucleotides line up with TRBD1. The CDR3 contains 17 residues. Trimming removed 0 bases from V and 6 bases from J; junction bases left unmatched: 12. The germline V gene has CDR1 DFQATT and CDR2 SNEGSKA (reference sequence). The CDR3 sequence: CSARDFLQGEWAGELFF. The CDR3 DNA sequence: TGCAGTGCTAGAGATTTTTTACAGGGGGAGTGGGCCGGGGAGCTGTTTTTT.

This CDR3 is CASSRTSGRGTDTQYF. As DNA, the CDR3 is TGTGCCAGCAGTCGGACTAGCGGGAGGGGCACAGATACGCAGTATTTT. The J gene is TRBJ2-3, the V gene TRBV6-1, with 15 bases lining up with TRBD2. Germline V gene sequence: CDR1 MNHNS, CDR2 SASEGT. Trimming cost V 5 bases and J 1 base; bases outside gene matches: 1. The CDR3 has 16 residues.

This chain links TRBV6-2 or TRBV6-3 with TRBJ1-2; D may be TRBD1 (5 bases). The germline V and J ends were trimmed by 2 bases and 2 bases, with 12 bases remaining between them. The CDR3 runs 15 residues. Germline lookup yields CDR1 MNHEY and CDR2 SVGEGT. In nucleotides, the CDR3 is TGTGCCAGCAGTTACGTCTGGACATTCAACTATGGCTACACCTTC. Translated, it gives CASSYVWTFNYGYTF.

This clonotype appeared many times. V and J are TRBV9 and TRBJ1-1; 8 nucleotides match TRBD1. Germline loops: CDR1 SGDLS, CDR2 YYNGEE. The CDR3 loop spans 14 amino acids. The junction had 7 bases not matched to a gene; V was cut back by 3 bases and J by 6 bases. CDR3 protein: CASSGPQGGAEAFF. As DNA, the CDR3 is TGTGCCAGCAGCGGACCACAGGGGGGGGCTGAAGCTTTCTTT.

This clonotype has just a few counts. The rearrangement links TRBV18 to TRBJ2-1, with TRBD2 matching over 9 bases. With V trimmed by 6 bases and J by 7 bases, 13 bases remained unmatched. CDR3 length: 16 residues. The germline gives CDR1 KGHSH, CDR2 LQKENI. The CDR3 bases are TGTGCCAGCTCCACCACGCCTAGCGGGGTGACTAATGAGCAGTTCTTC. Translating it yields CASSTTPSGVTNEQFF.

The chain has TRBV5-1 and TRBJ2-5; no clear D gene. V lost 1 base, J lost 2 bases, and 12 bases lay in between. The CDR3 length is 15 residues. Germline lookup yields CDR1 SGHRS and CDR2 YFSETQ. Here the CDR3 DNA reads TGCGCCAGCAGCTTGTTCGTAGGGCAGCAAGAGACCCAGTACTTC. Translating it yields CASSLFVGQQETQYF.

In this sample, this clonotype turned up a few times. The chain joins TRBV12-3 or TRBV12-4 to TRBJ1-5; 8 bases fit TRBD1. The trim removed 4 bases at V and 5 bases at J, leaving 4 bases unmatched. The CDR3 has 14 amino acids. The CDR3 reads CASSSRQGYQPQHF. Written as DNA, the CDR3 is TGTGCCAGCAGTTCCCGACAGGGGTATCAGCCCCAGCATTTT.

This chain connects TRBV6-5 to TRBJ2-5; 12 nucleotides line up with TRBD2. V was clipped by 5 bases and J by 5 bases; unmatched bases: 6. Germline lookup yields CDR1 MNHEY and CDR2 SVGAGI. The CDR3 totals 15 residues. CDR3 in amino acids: CASSTSGGRRETQYF. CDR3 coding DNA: TGTGCCAGCAGTACTAGCGGGGGGCGTCGGGAGACCCAGTACTTC.

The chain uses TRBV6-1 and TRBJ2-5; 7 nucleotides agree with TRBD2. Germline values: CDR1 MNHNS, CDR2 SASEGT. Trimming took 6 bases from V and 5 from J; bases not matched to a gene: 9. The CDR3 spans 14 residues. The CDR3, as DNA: TGTGCCAGCAGCCGGGGGGTTGAGGTCGAGACCCAGTACTTC. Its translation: CASSRGVEVETQYF.

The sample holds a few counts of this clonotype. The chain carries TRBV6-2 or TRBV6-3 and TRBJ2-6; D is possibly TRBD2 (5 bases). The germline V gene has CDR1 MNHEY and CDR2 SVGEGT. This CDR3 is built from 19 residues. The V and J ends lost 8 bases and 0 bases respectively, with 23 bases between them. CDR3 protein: CASRTDVAEGYSGANVLTF. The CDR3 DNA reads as TGTGCCAGCCGTACCGACGTTGCAGAGGGATACTCTGGGGCCAACGTCCTGACTTTC.

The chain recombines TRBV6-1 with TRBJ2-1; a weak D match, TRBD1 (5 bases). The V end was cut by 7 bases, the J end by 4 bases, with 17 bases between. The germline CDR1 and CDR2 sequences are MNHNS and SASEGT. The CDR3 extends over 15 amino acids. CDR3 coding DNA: TGTGCCAGCATCCCGACCTCAGGGTCGTACAATGAGCAGTTCTTC. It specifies CASIPTSGSYNEQFF.

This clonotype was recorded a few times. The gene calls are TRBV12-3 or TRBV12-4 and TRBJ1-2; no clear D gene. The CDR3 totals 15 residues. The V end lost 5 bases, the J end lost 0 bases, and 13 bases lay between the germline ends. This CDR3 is CASSMSLGANYGYTF. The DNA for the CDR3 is TGTGCCAGCAGTATGAGTCTCGGGGCTAACTATGGCTACACCTTC.

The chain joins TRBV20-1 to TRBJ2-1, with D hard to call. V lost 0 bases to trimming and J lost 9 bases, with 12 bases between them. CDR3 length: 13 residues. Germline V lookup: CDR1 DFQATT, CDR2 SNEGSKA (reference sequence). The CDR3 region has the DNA TGCAGTGCTAGAGATCGGTCCGCCGGTGAGCAGTTCTTC. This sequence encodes CSARDRSAGEQFF.

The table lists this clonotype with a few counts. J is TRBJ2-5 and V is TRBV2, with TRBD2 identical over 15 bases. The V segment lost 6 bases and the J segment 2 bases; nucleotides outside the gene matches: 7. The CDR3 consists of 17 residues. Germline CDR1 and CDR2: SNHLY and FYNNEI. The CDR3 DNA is TGTGCCAGCAGAGGACTAGCGGGAGGGCCCTCTCAAGAGACCCAGTACTTC. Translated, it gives CASRGLAGGPSQETQYF.

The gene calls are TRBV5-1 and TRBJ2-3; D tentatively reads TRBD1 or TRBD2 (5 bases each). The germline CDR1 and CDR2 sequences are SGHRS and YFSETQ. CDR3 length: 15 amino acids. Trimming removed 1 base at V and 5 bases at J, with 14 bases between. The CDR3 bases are TGCGCCAGCAGCTTGCCGGGGCCTAATCTAGATACGCAGTATTTT. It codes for CASSLPGPNLDTQYF. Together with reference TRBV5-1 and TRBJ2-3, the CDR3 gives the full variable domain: KAGVTQTPRYLIKTRGQQVTLSCSPISGHRSVSWYQQTPGQGLQFLFEYFSETQRNKGNFPGRFSGRQFSNSRSEMNVSTLELGDSALYLCASSLPGPNLDTQYFGPGTRLTVL.

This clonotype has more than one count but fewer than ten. The CDR3 loop reads CASRDDTDTQYF. The CDR3 nucleotides are TGTGCCAGCAGGGACGACACAGATACGCAGTATTTT. The rearrangement joins TRBV12-3 or TRBV12-4 to TRBJ2-3; D uncertain. Trimming stripped 6 bases from V and 2 bases from J, with 6 bases between. The CDR3 contains 12 residues.

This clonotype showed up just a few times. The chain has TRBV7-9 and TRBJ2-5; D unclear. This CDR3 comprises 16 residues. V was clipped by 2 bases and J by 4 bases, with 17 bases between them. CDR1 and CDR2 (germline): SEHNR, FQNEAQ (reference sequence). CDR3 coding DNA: TGTGCCAGCAGCTTAACTCGACTCCGCTCGGGAGAGACCCAGTACTTC. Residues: CASSLTRLRSGETQYF.